This T cell receptor (beta chain) was obtained from a study of blood T cell repertoires in COVID-19. TCRdb keeps only in-frame clones here, not all; method: immunoSEQ multiplex PCR. In the table there are about 130,000 clones, around 88% of which are singletons. CDR1 is SGHTA and CDR2 is FQGNSA in the germline V gene. The J segment lost 4 bases and the V segment lost 2 bases, leaving 2 bases of the junction unmatched. The CDR3 is made up of 15 amino acids. Sequencing was carried out using PBMCs or T cells enriched from blood (not recorded which). The V and J genes are TRBV7-2 and TRBJ2-3, with 11 nucleotides matching TRBD1. The sequence was obtained from a woman between 45 and 60 years old who had recovered from COVID-19. The CDR3 DNA is TGTGCCAGCAGCTTATCGGGACAGGGGGCAGATACGCAGTATTTT. Protein product: CASSLSGQGADTQYF.